The text below deals with one TCR beta chain. Preparing the TCRbeta library involved the use of unique molecular identifiers. TCRdb re-called the PCR reads with MiXCR, one entry per CDR3 protein. The sample includes hundreds of thousands of distinct CDR3 sequences, around 14% seen only once; the top ten take 0.79%. With V trimmed by 5 bases and J by 4 bases, 6 bases remained unmatched. CDR3 size: 15 residues. These data originate in a study of T-cell reconstitution after alpha-beta-depleted transplantation in children. This specimen consisted of PBMCs, obtained before TCRalphabeta/CD19-depleted stem cell transplant. The sequence came from a girl aged 2-10 years with congenital amegakaryocytic thrombocytopenia, due to receive a stem cell transplant. This chain uses TRBV12-3 or TRBV12-4 with TRBJ2-5; TRBD2 matches 11 bases. The CDR3 nucleotides read TGTGCCAGCAGTCCACTAGCGGGAGTAGTAGAGACCCAGTACTTC. Protein product: CASSPLAGVVETQYF.